The present entry profiles one T cell receptor beta chain with its context. In germline, CDR1 is MNHEY, CDR2 SVGAGI. The ends were cut back, 6 bases at V and 5 bases at J, with 10 bases in the middle. The CDR3 extends over 12 amino acids. This sample stems from a study of control samples from healthy donors and cancer patients. Sequencing used immunoSEQ multiplex PCR; TCRdb keeps in-frame clones, though not all of them. The sample has some 20,000 clones; more than 75% are singletons. This TCR was sampled from a woman aged 60-75 years with head and neck cancer. The chain combines TRBV6-5 with TRBJ2-5; the D gene could be TRBD1 or TRBD2 (5 bases each). The sequenced material came from PBMCs. The CDR3 reads CASSRWGETQYF. The CDR3 DNA is TGTGCCAGCAGCCGGTGGGGGGAGACCCAGTACTTC.